The clone carrying this T cell receptor (beta chain) turned up a few times. As yet, its antigen is unknown. Time point of the sample: patch test 1, 2 weeks after DPC sensitization. Described treatment: therapeutic diphenylcyclopropenone sensitization with weekly scalp DPC. The data stem from a study of human T cells and chemical hapten exposure. This CDR3 contains 16 residues. CDR1 and CDR2 (germline): MNHEY, SVGEGT. The V end lost 1 base, the J end lost 0 bases, and 12 bases lay between the germline ends. From the RACE reads, TCRdb called clonotypes with MiXCR, one entry per CDR3 protein. In the table there are 300,000 to 350,000 distinct CDR3 sequences, 6% to 8.5% of which are singletons. Study-level results: With regard to DPC sensitization, TCRs above 1 in 1000 frequency did not change.

Material: whole blood, obtained in connection with sensitization to the hapten diphenylcyclopropenone (DPC). The gene calls are TRBV6-2 or TRBV6-3 and TRBJ1-2, with D unresolved. The TCR sequence derives from a woman between 18 and 30 years old with alopecia areata. Some clones in this sample may be carry-over from other donors' samples. CDR3 in amino acids: CASSYLDGWANYGYTF. The CDR3 DNA reads TGTGCCAGCAGTTACTTAGACGGCTGGGCTAACTATGGCTACACCTTC.